The 4 T cell receptor beta chains given below trace back to one sample, sequenced in a study of cytomegalovirus exposure and HLA in healthy donors. Clones were sequenced by immunoSEQ multiplex PCR, and TCRdb holds only the in-frame ones, with some missing. The profile shows about 160,000 clones, about 95% of them singletons. The sequenced sample was PBMCs. The receptors were gathered from a woman younger than 30 in good health and CMV-seronegative.

This clone was detected once. This rearrangement joins TRBV5-1 to TRBJ2-5; TRBD2 matches at 9 bases. This CDR3 has 14 residues. CDR1 is SGHRS and CDR2 is YFSETQ in the germline V gene. The V and J ends lost 6 bases and 5 bases, in that order; junction bases with no gene match: 8. This CDR3 reads CASTLAGSHETQYF. Written as DNA, the CDR3 is TGCGCCAGCACCCTAGCGGGGTCGCACGAGACCCAGTACTTC.

This chain uses TRBV5-1 with TRBJ1-1, with a tentative D call TRBD1 (6 bases). Germline CDR1 is SGHRS and CDR2 is YFSETQ. Trimming cost V 4 bases and J 5 bases, with 15 bases left between them. The CDR3 extends over 14 amino acids. The DNA of the CDR3 is TGCGCCAGCAGCGTGGTCCTCAGGGGAACTGAAGCTTTCTTT. Protein sequence: CASSVVLRGTEAFF. The full variable domain, with the rest looked up from reference TRBV5-1 and TRBJ1-1, is KAGVTQTPRYLIKTRGQQVTLSCSPISGHRSVSWYQQTPGQGLQFLFEYFSETQRNKGNFPGRFSGRQFSNSRSEMNVSTLELGDSALYLCASSVVLRGTEAFFGQGTRLTVV.

The rearrangement joins TRBV6-5 to TRBJ1-5; D is possibly TRBD1 (5 bases). The CDR3 runs to 12 residues. The germline V gene has CDR1 MNHEY and CDR2 SVGAGI. V lost 4 bases and J lost 11, with 12 bases in between. In DNA form, the CDR3 reads TGTGCCAGCAGTTCCCTCGGGGGAGCCCAGCATTTT. Its translation is CASSSLGGAQHF.

The V gene is TRBV7-8, the J gene TRBJ1-2, with unresolved D. Per germline, CDR1 SGHVS and CDR2 FQNEAQ. The length of the CDR3 is 15 residues. V lost 2 bases and J 8 bases, leaving 18 bases between the germline ends. The CDR3 is CASSLQERGPSGYTF. The DNA for the CDR3 is TGTGCCAGCAGCTTACAGGAACGGGGTCCGTCCGGCTACACCTTC. The variable domain in full, completed from reference TRBV7-8 and TRBJ1-2, reads GAGVSQSPRYKVAKRGQDVALRCDPISGHVSLFWYQQALGQGPEFLTYFQNEAQLDKSGLPSDRFFAERPEGSVSTLKIQRTQQEDSAVYLCASSLQERGPSGYTFGSGTRLTVV.